The 4 T cell receptor beta chains below all came from one sample that was sequenced in a study of cytomegalovirus exposure and HLA in healthy donors. Sequencing used immunoSEQ multiplex PCR; TCRdb keeps in-frame clones, though not all of them. Found here are 150,000 or so clones, almost 85% of them singletons; the top ten hold approximately 10%. The specimen was PBMCs. All receptors come from a man aged 25 to 45 in good health and CMV-seropositive.

This chain uses TRBV5-6 with TRBJ2-7; TRBD2 is a possible D gene (5 bases). Germline V gene lookup returns CDR1 SGHDT and CDR2 YYEEEE. The CDR3 length is 14 residues. With 0 bases removed from V and 2 bases from J, the gap between germline ends came to 9 bases. The CDR3 sequence is CASSLAPAAYEQYF. In DNA, the CDR3 is TGTGCCAGCAGCTTGGCCCCAGCGGCCTACGAGCAGTACTTC.

The chain's CDR3 is CASRKGLAGGYEQYF. In DNA form, the CDR3 reads TGTGCCAGCAGAAAGGGACTAGCGGGGGGCTACGAGCAGTACTTC. The chain uses TRBV27 and TRBJ2-7; 15 bases are shared with TRBD2. The V gene's germline CDR1 is MNHEY and CDR2 SMNVEV (reference sequence). V was pared by 6 bases and J by 3 bases, with 3 bases of the junction left unmatched. The CDR3 sequence is 15 residues long.

The gene calls are TRBV28 and TRBJ1-5; D perhaps matches TRBD1 (6 bases). Trimming shortened V by 10 bases and J by 3 bases, and 19 bases separated the two germline ends. The CDR3 runs 15 residues. Germline CDR1 and CDR2: MDHEN and SYDVKM. CDR3 sequence reads: CAIELGGRNNQPQHF. The CDR3 coding sequence is TGTGCCATCGAACTCGGGGGGCGCAACAATCAGCCCCAGCATTTT.

V and J are TRBV6-9 and TRBJ2-3; D remains unclear. This CDR3 is 13 amino acids long. Germline V gene sequence: CDR1 MNHGY, CDR2 SVAAGI. Between the trimmed V and J ends, which lost 3 bases and 5 bases, there was a span of 9 bases. CDR3: CASSYPPLDTQYF. CDR3 DNA sequence: TGTGCCAGCAGTTACCCCCCTTTAGATACGCAGTATTTT.